This T cell receptor (beta chain) was obtained from a study of T cell repertoires in cytomegalovirus infection. TCRdb called the reads again in MiXCR, with one record for every CDR3 protein. The sample includes about 770,000 distinct CDR3 sequences, 29% seen only once; the top ten take over 10%. Trimming took 6 bases from V and 8 from J, leaving 13 bases between them. The CDR3 covers 13 residues. The germline CDR1 and CDR2 sequences are MNHEY and SVGAGI. Notes on this clonotype: The antigen remains unidentified.

Here the sequenced sample was cultured CD8+ T cells from PBMCs, taken from culture after CMV antigen stimulation. This sequence joins TRBV6-5 and TRBJ1-4, with D unresolved. The source is a human donor in good health (CMV status not recorded). Some clones in this sample may be carry-over from other donors' samples. CDR3 amino acids: CASRDAPGEKLFF. CDR3 DNA sequence: TGTGCCAGCAGAGACGCCCCGGGGGAAAAACTGTTTTTT.